This section outlines one TCR beta chain sequence together with its context. Its specificity is unknown. The CDR3 goes on 3 residues after the read ends, and that part is filled in from the germline J gene. Germline assignment: CDR1 DFQATT and CDR2 SNEGSKA (reference sequence). V dropped 2 bases and J dropped 5; count of bases not matched to a gene: 20. The length of the CDR3 is 20 residues. This record comes from a study of T cells in women clearing cervical HPV infection. Study observations and caveats: TRBV6-7 abundance was lower in cases than controls (around 0.1% versus 0.15%).

Here immunoSEQ multiplex PCR was the method, and the copy in TCRdb shows in-frame clones only, minus some. Its listing shows tens of thousands of clones. The sequencing input was blood buffy coat. The rearrangement uses TRBV20-1 and TRBJ2-5; 13 nucleotides agree with TRBD2. This receptor was obtained from a woman between 18 and 69 years old with a cervical HPV16 infection that either progressed to CIN3+ or cleared (not recorded which). Here the CDR3 reads CSARRVGLAGRLSSGETQYF. The CDR3 bases that were read are TGCAGTGCTAGAAGAGTGGGACTAGCGGGGCGCCTTTCGAGCGGGGAGACC.